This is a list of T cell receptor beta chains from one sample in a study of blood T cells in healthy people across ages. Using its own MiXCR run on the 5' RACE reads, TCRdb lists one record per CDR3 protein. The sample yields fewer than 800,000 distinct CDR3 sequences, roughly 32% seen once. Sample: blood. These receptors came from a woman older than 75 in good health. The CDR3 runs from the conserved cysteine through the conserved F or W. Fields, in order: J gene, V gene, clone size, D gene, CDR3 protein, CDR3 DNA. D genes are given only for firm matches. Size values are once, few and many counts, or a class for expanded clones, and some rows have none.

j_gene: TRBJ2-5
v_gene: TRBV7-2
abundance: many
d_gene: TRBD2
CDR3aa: CASRSTPGGRWETQYF
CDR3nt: TGTGCCAGCAGATCGACCCCGGGGGGGCGTTGGGAGACCCAGTACTTC

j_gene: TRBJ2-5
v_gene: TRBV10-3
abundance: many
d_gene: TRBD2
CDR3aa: CAISKLAGIQETQYF
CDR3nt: TGTGCCATCAGTAAACTAGCGGGAATACAAGAGACCCAGTACTTC

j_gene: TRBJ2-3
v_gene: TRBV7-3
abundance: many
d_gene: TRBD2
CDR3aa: CASSLSGLAGGQDTQYF
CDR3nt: TGTGCCAGCAGCTTAAGCGGACTAGCGGGGGGGCAGGATACGCAGTATTTT

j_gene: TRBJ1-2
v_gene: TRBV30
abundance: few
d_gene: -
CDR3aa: CAWRFVGTAYGYTF
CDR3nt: TGTGCCTGGAGGTTTGTGGGAACGGCCTATGGCTACACCTTC

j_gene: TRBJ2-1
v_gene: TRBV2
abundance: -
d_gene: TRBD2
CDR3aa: CASTRAGGRNEQFF
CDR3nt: TGTGCCAGCACGCGAGCGGGGGGGCGTAATGAGCAGTTCTTC

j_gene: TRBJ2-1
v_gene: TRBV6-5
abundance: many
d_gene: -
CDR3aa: CASSYLFSGRPSEQFF
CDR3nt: TGTGCCAGCAGTTACTTGTTTTCGGGACGGCCTTCTGAGCAGTTCTTC

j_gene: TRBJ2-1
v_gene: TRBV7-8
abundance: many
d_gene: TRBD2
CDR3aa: CASSLGASGDEQFF
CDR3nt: TGTGCCAGCAGCTTAGGCGCTAGCGGGGATGAGCAGTTCTTC

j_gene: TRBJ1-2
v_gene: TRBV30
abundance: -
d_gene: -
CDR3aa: CAWLGKGYTF
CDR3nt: TGTGCCTGGCTAGGGAAGGGCTACACCTTC

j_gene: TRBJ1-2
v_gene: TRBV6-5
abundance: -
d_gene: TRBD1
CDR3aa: CASSYSGQDYGYTF
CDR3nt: TGTGCCAGCAGTTACTCGGGACAGGACTATGGCTACACCTTC

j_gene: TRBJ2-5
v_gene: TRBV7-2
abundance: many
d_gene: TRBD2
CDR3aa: CASSGRGGQETQYF
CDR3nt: TGTGCCAGCAGCGGTCGGGGGGGCCAAGAGACCCAGTACTTC

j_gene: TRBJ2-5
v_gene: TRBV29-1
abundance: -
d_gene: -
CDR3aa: CSASQRPYQETQYF
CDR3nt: TGCAGCGCCTCCCAAAGACCCTACCAAGAGACCCAGTACTTC

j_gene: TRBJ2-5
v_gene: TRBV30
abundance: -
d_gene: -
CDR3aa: CAWRATGETQYF
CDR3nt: TGTGCCTGGAGAGCGACGGGCGAGACCCAGTACTTC

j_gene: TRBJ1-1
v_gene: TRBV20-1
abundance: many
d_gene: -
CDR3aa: CSARGGPTEAFF
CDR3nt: TGCAGTGCTAGGGGTGGTCCCACTGAAGCTTTCTTT

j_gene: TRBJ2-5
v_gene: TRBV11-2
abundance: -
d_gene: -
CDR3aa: CASSLGRRGQQETQYF
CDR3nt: TGTGCCAGCAGCTTAGGCCGTCGGGGGCAGCAAGAGACCCAGTACTTC

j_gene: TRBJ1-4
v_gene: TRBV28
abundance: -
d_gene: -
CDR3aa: CALGAPDRKLFF
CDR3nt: TGTGCTCTAGGGGCCCCGGACCGAAAACTGTTTTTT

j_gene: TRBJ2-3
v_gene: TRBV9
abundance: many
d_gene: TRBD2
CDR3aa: CASSVESGGRDTQYF
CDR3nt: TGTGCCAGCAGCGTAGAGAGCGGGGGGAGAGATACGCAGTATTTT

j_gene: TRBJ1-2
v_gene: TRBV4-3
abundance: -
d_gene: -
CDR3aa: CASSQLAGGETSYGYTF
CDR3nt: TGCGCCAGCAGCCAACTGGCGGGGGGAGAAACTAGCTATGGCTACACCTTC

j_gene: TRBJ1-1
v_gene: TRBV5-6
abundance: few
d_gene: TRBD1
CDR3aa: CASRTWTGSMNTEAFF
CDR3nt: TGTGCCAGCAGAACCTGGACAGGGAGCATGAACACTGAAGCTTTCTTT

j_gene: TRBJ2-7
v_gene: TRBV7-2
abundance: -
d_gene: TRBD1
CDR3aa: CASSYSTGVHEQYF
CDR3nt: TGTGCCAGCAGCTATTCGACAGGGGTCCACGAGCAGTACTTC

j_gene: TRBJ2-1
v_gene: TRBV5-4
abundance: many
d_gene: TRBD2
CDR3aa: CASSPLTSGGGNEQFF
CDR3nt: TGTGCCAGCAGCCCATTGACTAGCGGGGGTGGCAATGAGCAGTTCTTC

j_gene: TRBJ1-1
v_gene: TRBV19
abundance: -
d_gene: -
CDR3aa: CASSSLRHGGTEAFF
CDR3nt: TGTGCCAGTAGTTCCCTAAGGCACGGGGGCACTGAAGCTTTCTTT

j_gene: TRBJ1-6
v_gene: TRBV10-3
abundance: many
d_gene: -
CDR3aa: CAISETGRNSPLHF
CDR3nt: TGTGCCATCAGTGAGACAGGGCGTAATTCACCCCTCCACTTT

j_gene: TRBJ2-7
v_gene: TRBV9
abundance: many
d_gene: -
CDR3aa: CASSPGLNGYEQYF
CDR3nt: TGTGCCAGCAGCCCAGGACTGAACGGTTACGAGCAGTACTTC

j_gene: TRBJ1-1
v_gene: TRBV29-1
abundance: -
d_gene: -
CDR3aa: CSVYAGPGNTEVFF
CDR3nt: TGCAGCGTTTATGCGGGCCCTGGAAACACTGAAGTTTTCTTT

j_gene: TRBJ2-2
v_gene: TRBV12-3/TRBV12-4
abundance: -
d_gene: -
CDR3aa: CASIYGPGELFF
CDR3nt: TGTGCCAGCATCTATGGCCCCGGGGAGCTGTTTTTT

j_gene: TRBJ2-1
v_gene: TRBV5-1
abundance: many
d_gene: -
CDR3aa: CASSLNREQFF
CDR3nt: TGCGCCAGCAGCTTGAACCGGGAGCAGTTCTTC

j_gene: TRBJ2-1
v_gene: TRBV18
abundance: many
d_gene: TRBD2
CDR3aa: CASSRLKLAGGRIYNEQFF
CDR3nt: TGTGCCAGCTCCCGCCTGAAACTAGCGGGGGGTCGAATCTACAATGAGCAGTTCTTC

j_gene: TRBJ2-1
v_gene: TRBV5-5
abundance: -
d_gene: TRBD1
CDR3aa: CASSLLRDRVHEQFF
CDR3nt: TGTGCCAGCAGCTTGCTCCGGGACAGGGTCCATGAGCAGTTCTTC

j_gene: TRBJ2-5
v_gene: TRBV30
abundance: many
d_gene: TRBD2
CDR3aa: CAWSVWASGGQETQYF
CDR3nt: TGTGCCTGGAGTGTCTGGGCTAGCGGGGGACAAGAGACCCAGTACTTC

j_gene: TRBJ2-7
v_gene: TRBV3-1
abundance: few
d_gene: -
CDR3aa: CASSLRRDLTYEQYF
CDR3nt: TGTGCCAGCAGCCTCCGTCGGGACTTGACCTACGAGCAGTACTTC

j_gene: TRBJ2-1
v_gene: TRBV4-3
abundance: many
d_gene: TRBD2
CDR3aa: CASSQDLASGGRSNEQFF
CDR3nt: TGCGCCAGCAGCCAAGATTTAGCTAGCGGGGGGAGGAGCAATGAGCAGTTCTTC

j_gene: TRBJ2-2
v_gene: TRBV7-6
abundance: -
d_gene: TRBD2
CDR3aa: CASSVRAGGLGTGELFF
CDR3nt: TGTGCCAGCAGCGTGAGGGCGGGGGGGCTCGGCACCGGGGAGCTGTTTTTT

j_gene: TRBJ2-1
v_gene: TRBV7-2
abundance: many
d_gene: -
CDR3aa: CASTKRGANEQFF
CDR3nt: TGTGCCAGCACGAAACGCGGGGCCAATGAGCAGTTCTTC

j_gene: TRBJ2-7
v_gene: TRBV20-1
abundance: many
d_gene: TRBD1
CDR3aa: CSANVEGTGEQYF
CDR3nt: TGCAGTGCCAATGTTGAGGGGACAGGGGAGCAGTACTTC

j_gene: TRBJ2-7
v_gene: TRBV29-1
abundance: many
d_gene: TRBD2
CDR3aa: CSAGGDGTYEQYF
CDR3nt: TGCAGCGCCGGGGGGGACGGAACCTACGAGCAGTACTTC

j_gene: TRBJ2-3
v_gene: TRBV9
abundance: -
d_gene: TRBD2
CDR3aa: CASSAGGGPPDTQYF
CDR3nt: TGTGCCAGCAGTGCCGGGGGGGGCCCCCCAGATACGCAGTATTTT

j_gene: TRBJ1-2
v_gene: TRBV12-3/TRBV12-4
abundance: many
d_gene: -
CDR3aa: CASSFEGDYGYTF
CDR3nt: TGTGCCAGCAGTTTCGAGGGGGACTATGGCTACACCTTC

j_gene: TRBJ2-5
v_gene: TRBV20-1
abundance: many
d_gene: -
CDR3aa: CSARRPNLETQYF
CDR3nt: TGCAGTGCTAGACGACCAAATTTAGAGACCCAGTACTTC

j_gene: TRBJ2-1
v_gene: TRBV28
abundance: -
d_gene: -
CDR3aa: CASSLKPTYNEQFF
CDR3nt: TGTGCCAGCAGTCTCAAGCCGACCTACAATGAGCAGTTCTTC

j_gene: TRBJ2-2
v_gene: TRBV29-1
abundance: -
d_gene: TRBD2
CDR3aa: CSVGTSGRFGTGELFF
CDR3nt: TGCAGCGTTGGAACTAGCGGGAGATTTGGGACCGGGGAGCTGTTTTTT

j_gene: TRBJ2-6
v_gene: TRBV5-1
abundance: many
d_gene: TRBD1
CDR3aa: CASSLVTWQGAGANVLTF
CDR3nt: TGCGCCAGCAGCTTGGTAACATGGCAGGGGGCTGGGGCCAACGTCCTGACTTTC